One sample yielded the 19 T cell receptor beta chains listed below, sequenced in a study of spatial heterogeneity in lung cancer. TCRdb itself ran the 5' RACE reads through MiXCR, one entry per CDR3 protein. The table lists some 70,000 distinct CDR3 sequences, about an eighth of them singletons. The time point here: sample taken at primary tumor resection. Sequencing was performed on whole RNA extracted from tumor and nontumor lung tissue, or from frozen PBMC, and the material was left unsorted. The material was PBMCs, obtained at surgery. The receptor source for this set is a male donor with early-stage non-small cell lung cancer.

In regard to this clonotype: This may arise from a read error, as a much more abundant clone is one base away. The chain carries TRBV9 and TRBJ2-3, with D unclear. V was pared by 10 bases and J by 2 bases, with 11 bases between. In germline, CDR1 is SGDLS, CDR2 YYNGEE. The CDR3 spans 12 residues. In DNA, the CDR3 is TGTGCCGGCGACTCTAACACAGATACGCAGTATTTT. As protein: CAGDSNTDTQYF. The variable domain in full, with the rest retrieved from reference TRBV9 and TRBJ2-3, is DSGVTQTPKHLITATGQRVTLRCSPRSGDLSVYWYQQSLDQGLQFLIQYYNGEERAKGNILERFSAQQFPDLHSELNLSSLELGDSALYFCAGDSNTDTQYFGPGTRLTVL.

This chain joins TRBV5-1 and TRBJ2-7; possibly TRBD1 for D (5 bases). With 2 bases removed from V and 1 base from J, the gap between germline ends came to 10 bases. This CDR3 has 14 amino acids. The germline V gene encodes CDR1 SGHRS and CDR2 YFSETQ. The CDR3 DNA is TGCGCCAGCAGCTTCTCTCAGGGATCCTACGAGCAGTACTTC. Amino acids: CASSFSQGSYEQYF.

This clonotype was seen repeatedly, ten times or more. The chain uses TRBV12-3 or TRBV12-4 and TRBJ1-1, with D possibly TRBD1 on 6 matching bases. The CDR3 runs to 13 residues. Between the trimmed V and J ends, which lost 6 bases and 1 base, there was a span of 9 bases. CDR3 bases: TGTGCCAGCAGCAGAGGGGGGAACACTGAAGCTTTCTTT. Encoded protein: CASSRGGNTEAFF.

The V gene is TRBV6-5, the J gene TRBJ2-1; maybe TRBD1 (5 bases). This CDR3 has 14 residues. The germline V and J ends were trimmed by 6 bases and 2 bases, with 11 bases remaining between them. Per germline, CDR1 MNHEY and CDR2 SVGAGI. CDR3 in DNA: TGTGCCAGCAGGATGACAGATGCCTACAATGAGCAGTTCTTC. Protein product: CASRMTDAYNEQFF.

In DNA form, the CDR3 reads TGCGCCAGCAGCCAAGGAGTTAGCAATCAGCCCCAGCATTTT. Translation: CASSQGVSNQPQHF. The chain recombines TRBV4-3 with TRBJ1-5; D remains unclear. This CDR3 spans 14 amino acids. From germline, CDR1 is LGHNA and CDR2 YSLEER. The V end was cut by 1 base, the J end by 0 bases, with 4 bases between.

This clonotype occurred once. The chain couples TRBV10-1 to TRBJ2-2; 8 nucleotides line up with TRBD1. The CDR3 is 17 amino acids. Germline V lookup: CDR1 WNHNN, CDR2 SYGVQD (reference sequence). V lost 5 bases to trimming and J lost 5 bases; unmatched junction nucleotides: 13. CDR3 region: CASSHHLGTGLTGELFF. As DNA, the CDR3 is TGCGCCAGCAGTCATCACCTCGGGACAGGTCTTACCGGGGAGCTGTTTTTT.

This clonotype was detected many times. This chain uses TRBV29-1 with TRBJ2-2; perhaps TRBD2 as D (6 bases). V was pared by 3 bases and J by 2 bases, with 13 bases between. Germline lookup yields CDR1 SQVTM and CDR2 ANQGSEA. This CDR3 comprises 15 residues. The CDR3 protein is CSVDPWGGNTGELFF. The CDR3 bases are TGCAGCGTTGACCCCTGGGGAGGTAACACCGGGGAGCTGTTTTTT.

This clonotype was picked up many times. V is TRBV19 and J is TRBJ1-4; 7 bases map to TRBD1. Germline V gene sequence: CDR1 LNHDA, CDR2 SQIVND (reference sequence). The CDR3 contains 15 residues. With 7 bases clipped from V and 3 bases from J, the junction kept 8 bases outside the gene matches. The CDR3 reads CASNYRGSANEKLFF. CDR3 coding DNA: TGTGCCAGTAACTACAGGGGTTCAGCTAATGAAAAACTGTTTTTT.

This clonotype occurred many times. The V call is TRBV4-1, the J call TRBJ1-2, with D uncertain. With 5 bases removed from V and 2 bases from J, the gap between germline ends came to 12 bases. CDR1 is MGHRA, CDR2 YSYEKL, per germline. This CDR3 region has 14 residues. The CDR3 region is CASSSVGLNYGYTF. Written as DNA, the CDR3 is TGCGCCAGCAGCTCAGTCGGACTCAACTATGGCTACACCTTC.

This clonotype was recorded at least ten times. The V gene is TRBV6-2 or TRBV6-3, the J gene TRBJ1-2, with D tentatively TRBD1 (6 bases). The CDR3 covers 13 residues. The V end was cut by 4 bases, the J end by 8 bases, with 14 bases between. Germline V gene lookup returns CDR1 MNHEY and CDR2 SVGEGT. This chain's CDR3 is CASSFQQGGGYTF. CDR3 DNA: TGTGCCAGCAGTTTCCAACAGGGAGGAGGCTACACCTTC.

In this sample, this clonotype turned up a few times. As DNA, the CDR3 is TGTGCCTGGAGTGCCGGAAGCTCCTACAATGAGCAGTTCTTC. It is translated as CAWSAGSSYNEQFF. The J gene is TRBJ2-1, the V gene TRBV30, with D hard to call. V lost 1 base and J lost 0, with 7 bases in between. This CDR3 has 14 residues. Germline V gene sequence: CDR1 GTSNPN, CDR2 SVGIG (reference sequence). The variable domain in full, with the rest retrieved from reference TRBV30 and TRBJ2-1, is SQTIHQWPATLVQPVGSPLSLECTVEGTSNPNLYWYRQAAGRGLQLLFYSVGIGQISSEVPQNLSASRPQDRQFILSSKKLLLSDSGFYLCAWSAGSSYNEQFFGPGTRLTVL.

A word on this clonotype: A clone one base away is much larger, so this may be a read error. The chain has TRBV5-4 and TRBJ1-5; 8 nucleotides match TRBD1. Unmatched junction bases numbered 6, after V lost 1 base and J lost 6 bases. CDR1 is SGHNT and CDR2 is YYREEE in the germline V gene (reference sequence). This CDR3 has 15 residues. In DNA, the CDR3 is TGTGCCAGCAGCTTGCACAGGGGGTTCGGTCAGCCCCAGCATTTT. Amino acids: CASSLHRGFGQPQHF. Full variable domain (outside the CDR3, taken from reference TRBV5-4 and TRBJ1-5): ETGVTQSPTHLIKTRGQQVTLRCSSQSGHNTVSWYQQALGQGPQFIFQYYREEENGRGNFPPRFSGLQFPNYSSELNVNALELDDSALYLCASSLHRGFGQPQHFGDGTRLSIL.

The sample holds one count of this clonotype. This rearrangement joins TRBV7-9 to TRBJ1-1, with 9 positions matching TRBD1. The germline V gene encodes CDR1 SEHNR and CDR2 FQNEAQ (reference sequence). The CDR3 sequence is 12 residues long. Trimming removed 6 bases from V and 12 bases from J; junction bases left unmatched: 8. The CDR3 sequence: CASSSGQGTSFF. Written as DNA, the CDR3 is TGTGCCAGCAGTTCGGGACAGGGTACGTCTTTCTTT.

This clonotype came up many times. This sequence joins TRBV24-1 and TRBJ1-1, with D uncertain. CDR3 length: 13 amino acids. Germline V CDR1 and CDR2: KGHDR, SFDVKD. V was trimmed by 4 bases and J by 6 bases, leaving 11 bases between them. Written as DNA, the CDR3 is TGTGCCACCAGTGACCCTGGACGACCTGAAGCTTTCTTT. Its protein is CATSDPGRPEAFF.

This clonotype appeared a few times. The rearrangement links TRBV10-3 to TRBJ1-5; D is perhaps TRBD1 (6 bases). V was trimmed by 8 bases and J by 6 bases, leaving 17 bases between them. Germline values: CDR1 ENHRY, CDR2 SYGVKD. The CDR3 contains 14 residues. In nucleotides, the CDR3 is TGTGCCATCCGTGGGGTGGGGGCAGGTCAGCCCCAGCATTTT. It encodes CAIRGVGAGQPQHF.

This clonotype was detected ten times or more. This sequence joins TRBV6-2 or TRBV6-3 and TRBJ2-6, with 9 bases that match TRBD1. The J segment lost 4 bases and the V segment lost 8 bases, leaving 15 bases of the junction unmatched. Germline CDR1 MNHEY, CDR2 SVGEGT. This CDR3 has 18 amino acids. This chain's CDR3 is CASSPQGARSSGANVLTF. The CDR3 DNA sequence: TGTGCCAGCTCACCACAGGGGGCGCGATCATCCGGGGCCAACGTCCTGACTTTC.

The CDR3 bases are TGCAGCGTTGTAGGGATGAACACTGAAGCTTTCTTT. Its translation is CSVVGMNTEAFF. This sequence joins TRBV29-1 and TRBJ1-1, with D unresolved. V lost 4 bases and J 0 bases, leaving 6 bases between the germline ends. Germline V lookup: CDR1 SQVTM, CDR2 ANQGSEA. This CDR3 contains 12 residues.

DNA of the CDR3: TGTGCCAGCAGCGAGGGGCACTCTGGAAACACCATATATTTT. This gives the protein CASSEGHSGNTIYF. The rearrangement uses TRBV28 and TRBJ1-3; TRBD1 might be the D (5 bases). There are 14 residues in the CDR3. Germline assignment: CDR1 MDHEN and CDR2 SYDVKM. The V end was cut by 6 bases, the J end by 0 bases, with 9 bases between.

In this sample, this clonotype turned up a few times. The chain links TRBV7-9 to TRBJ2-7; 9 bases align to TRBD2. Germline V gives CDR1 SEHNR, CDR2 FQNEAQ (reference sequence). The V segment lost 4 bases and the J segment 0 bases; nucleotides outside the gene matches: 7. This CDR3 spans 16 amino acids. The CDR3 reads CASSSSSSGNSYEQYF. CDR3 DNA sequence: TGTGCCAGCAGCTCCTCTTCTAGCGGGAACTCCTACGAGCAGTACTTC.